The 20 T cell receptor beta chains reported below all come from one sample, sequenced in a study of beta chain features in type 1 diabetes. The entirety of the isolated RNA underwent reverse transcription, so expressed TCRB transcripts were sequenced. TCRdb keeps only in-frame clones here, not all; method: immunoSEQ multiplex PCR. There are roughly 730,000 clones in the sample; around 15% occur only once, and less than 0.025% lies in the top ten. Findings and caveats of the study: Moderately but significantly shorter TCRB CDR3s were found in Type 1 diabetes patients in all four CD4+ subsets.

These receptors' targets are unknown. Material for sequencing was naive CD4+ T cells from blood. Every receptor here comes from a man aged 18-30 years with type 1 diabetes.

This chain links TRBV18 with TRBJ1-1; D gene ambiguous. The V and J ends lost 3 bases and 7 bases respectively, with 9 bases between them. This CDR3 is built from 12 residues. CDR1 is KGHSH, CDR2 LQKENI, per germline. This chain's CDR3 is CASSPSWREAFF. In DNA form, the CDR3 reads TGTGCCAGCTCACCGTCATGGCGTGAAGCTTTCTTT.

The chain carries TRBV28 and TRBJ2-3; possibly TRBD2 for D (5 bases). Trimming left V 3 bases short and J 3 bases short, with 19 bases between. Germline lookup yields CDR1 MDHEN and CDR2 SYDVKM. The CDR3 length is 17 residues. The CDR3 here is CASSLHQLGGGTDTQYF. In DNA form, the CDR3 reads TGTGCCAGCAGTTTGCATCAATTGGGTGGCGGGACAGATACGCAGTATTTT.

This clone was detected only a few times. V is TRBV10-3 and J is TRBJ2-7, with D uncertain. The V and J ends lost 0 bases and 5 bases respectively, with 14 bases between them. The CDR3 spans 15 residues. CDR1 is ENHRY, CDR2 SYGVKD, per germline. CDR3 DNA sequence: TGTGCCATCAGTGAGTCGCGGTTAGGTCGCGACGAGCAGTACTTC. Protein product: CAISESRLGRDEQYF.

The chain carries TRBV28 and TRBJ1-1, with D tentatively TRBD1 (5 bases). Trimming took 3 bases from V and 11 from J, leaving 10 bases between them. This CDR3 spans 11 amino acids. Germline V gives CDR1 MDHEN, CDR2 SYDVKM. The CDR3 coding sequence is TGTGCCAGCAGTTTTTACCGGGGGGCTTTCTTT. Translated: CASSFYRGAFF.

The chain employs TRBV7-2 and TRBJ2-1; D is perhaps TRBD2 (7 bases). V dropped 2 bases and J dropped 4 bases, with 15 bases sitting between them. This CDR3 is built from 16 residues. The germline V gene has CDR1 SGHTA and CDR2 FQGNSA. CDR3 in amino acids: CASSLSAGARYNEQFF. CDR3 coding DNA: TGTGCCAGCAGCTTATCGGCGGGGGCGAGATACAATGAGCAGTTCTTC.

This clone occurred a few times. The V gene is TRBV15, the J gene TRBJ2-7; D unclear. Trimming removed 4 bases from V and 7 bases from J, with 11 bases in between. CDR3 size: 12 residues. Germline CDR1 and CDR2: LNHNV and YYDKDF (reference sequence). The CDR3 nucleotides read TGTGCCACCAGCACCGGCCGGGCTGAGCAGTACTTC. Amino acids: CATSTGRAEQYF.

This clone has only a few counts. The rearrangement links TRBV30 to TRBJ2-7; a possible D gene is TRBD2 (5 bases). CDR3 length: 15 residues. Germline V gene lookup returns CDR1 GTSNPN and CDR2 SVGIG (reference sequence). Trimming pared 4 bases from V and 0 bases from J, leaving 16 bases between. CDR3 nucleotides: TGTGCCTGGACCGTAATCGGGGAGTACTCCTACGAGCAGTACTTC. It specifies CAWTVIGEYSYEQYF.

V usage is TRBV18 and J usage is TRBJ1-1; 9 bases map to TRBD1. Germline loops: CDR1 KGHSH, CDR2 LQKENI. V lost 4 bases and J lost 0; bases outside the gene matches: 18. The CDR3 is made up of 20 amino acids. The CDR3 region has the DNA TGTGCCAGCTCACGTCCCCCGGGGGACAGGGCGCTAGAAATGAACACTGAAGCTTTCTTT. Encoded protein: CASSRPPGDRALEMNTEAFF.

This clone turned up a few times. This rearrangement joins TRBV4-1 to TRBJ1-6; D gene unclear. V lost 0 bases, J lost 11 bases, and 11 bases lay in between. Germline values: CDR1 MGHRA, CDR2 YSYEKL. The CDR3 totals 14 residues. The DNA of the CDR3 is TGCGCCAGCAGCCAAGAGGAGCGCTCTACACCCCTCCACTTT. This sequence encodes CASSQEERSTPLHF.

The CDR3 nucleotides are TGTGCCAGCGTCGAGTACAATGAGCAGTTCTTC. Residues: CASVEYNEQFF. The chain joins TRBV2 to TRBJ2-1; D remains unclear. The V end lost 8 bases, the J end lost 4 bases, and 6 bases lay between the germline ends. CDR1 SNHLY and CDR2 FYNNEI come from the germline V gene. The CDR3 runs to 11 residues.

About this clone itself: Other DNA sequences in this sample translate to the same CDR3. V gene TRBV14 combines with J gene TRBJ2-3; D remains unclear. The germline V gene encodes CDR1 SGHDN and CDR2 FVKESK. V lost 1 base and J lost 2, with 7 bases in between. This CDR3 region has 14 residues. Here the CDR3 DNA reads TGTGCCAGCAGCCAAGTGCGTTCCACAGATACGCAGTATTTT. It encodes CASSQVRSTDTQYF. Complete variable domain (other parts from reference TRBV14 and TRBJ2-3): EAGVTQFPSHSVIEKGQTVTLRCDPISGHDNLYWYRRVMGKEIKFLLHFVKESKQDESGMPNNRFLAERTGGTYSTLKVQPAELEDSGVYFCASSQVRSTDTQYFGPGTRLTVL.

There are a few counts of this clone. This chain joins TRBV5-4 and TRBJ2-1, with TRBD1 identical over 10 bases. The CDR3 sequence is 17 residues long. V gave up 4 bases and J gave up 8 bases; unmatched junction bases: 15. Germline CDR1 is SGHNT and CDR2 is YYREEE (reference sequence). The CDR3 protein is CASSRPGQGIMWDEQFF. The DNA of the CDR3 is TGTGCCAGCAGCCGCCCGGGACAGGGGATTATGTGGGATGAGCAGTTCTTC.

This clone was counted only a few times. The chain recombines TRBV6-1 with TRBJ1-2; the D gene is possibly TRBD1 (5 bases). Per the germline V gene, CDR1 is MNHNS and CDR2 is SASEGT. V lost 2 bases and J lost 1, with 8 bases in between. The CDR3 consists of 14 residues. As DNA, the CDR3 is TGTGCCAGCAGTGAACAGGGAATTAACTATGGCTACACCTTC. Protein sequence: CASSEQGINYGYTF.

As concerns this clone: Other DNA sequences of this sample code for an identical CDR3. The chain is built from TRBV18 and TRBJ2-5; D not certain. This CDR3 is 12 amino acids long. From germline, CDR1 is KGHSH and CDR2 LQKENI. The V end lost 3 bases, the J end lost 4 bases, and 6 bases lay between the germline ends. The DNA of the CDR3 is TGTGCCAGCTCACCCCGAGGAGAGACCCAGTACTTC. This translates into CASSPRGETQYF.

The V and J genes are TRBV28 and TRBJ2-1; no definite D call. V shed 4 bases and J shed 9 bases, with 10 bases lying between them. Germline V gene data show CDR1 as MDHEN and CDR2 as SYDVKM. This CDR3 contains 12 residues. DNA of the CDR3: TGTGCCAGCAGTTCACCCGGTGGTGAGCAGTTCTTC. Encoded protein: CASSSPGGEQFF.

This clone was counted between two and nine times. The CDR3 DNA follows: TGTGCCAGCAGCTCCCCCTCTGGAAACACCATATATTTT. Translation gives CASSSPSGNTIYF. This rearrangement joins TRBV9 to TRBJ1-3; no clear D gene. This CDR3 is built from 13 residues. The germline V gene has CDR1 SGDLS and CDR2 YYNGEE. Trimming shortened V by 4 bases and J by 0 bases, and 5 bases separated the two germline ends.

In its sample, this clone was seen a few times. This chain uses TRBV20-1 with TRBJ1-5, with D uncertain. The ends were cut back, 5 bases at V and 9 bases at J, with 8 bases in the middle. Per germline, CDR1 DFQATT and CDR2 SNEGSKA (reference sequence). The CDR3 runs 10 residues. The CDR3 is CSAWEWPQHF. As DNA, the CDR3 is TGCAGTGCTTGGGAATGGCCCCAGCATTTT.

This sequence joins TRBV19 and TRBJ1-5, with D possibly matching TRBD1 (5 bases). V shed 4 bases and J shed 7 bases, with 8 bases lying between them. Germline values: CDR1 LNHDA, CDR2 SQIVND (reference sequence). This CDR3 region has 12 residues. The CDR3 nucleotides are TGTGCCAGTAGTAACCGACAGCAGCCCCAGCATTTT. Its protein product is CASSNRQQPQHF. Combining the CDR3 with reference TRBV19 and TRBJ1-5 gives the whole variable domain DGGITQSPKYLFRKEGQNVTLSCEQNLNHDAMYWYRQDPGQGLRLIYYSQIVNDFQKGDIAEGYSVSREKKESFPLTVTSAQKNPTAFYLCASSNRQQPQHFGDGTRLSIL.

The chain has TRBV7-6 and TRBJ2-1, with 8 bases that match TRBD2. The CDR3 extends over 15 amino acids. Germline CDR1 is SGHVS and CDR2 is FNYEAQ. Trimming cost V 5 bases and J 4 bases; bases outside gene matches: 7. For the CDR3, the DNA is TGTGCCAGCAGCCCGAGCGGGGGACGGTACAATGAGCAGTTCTTC. The encoded protein is CASSPSGGRYNEQFF.

The rearrangement links TRBV7-9 to TRBJ2-3; 8 positions agree with TRBD1. V shed 4 bases, J shed 1 base, and the junction held 7 bases outside the gene matches. From germline, CDR1 is SEHNR and CDR2 FQNEAQ (reference sequence). The CDR3 contains 16 residues. CDR3 nucleotides: TGTGCCAGCAGCTCGAGTCCGGGACAGGGCACAGATACGCAGTATTTT. Its protein product is CASSSSPGQGTDTQYF.